These 21 T cell receptor beta chains came from one sample sequenced in a study of T cells after yellow fever vaccination. Via MiXCR, TCRdb re-called the 5' RACE reads, giving one row per CDR3 protein. Altogether 300,000 to 400,000 distinct CDR3 sequences are present, about 8.3% being singletons, with the ten largest covering approximately 16%. Sequencing used PBMCs, obtained around 45 days after the first yellow fever vaccination. The receptors were sampled from a man aged 18 to 29 who received the YFV17D yellow fever vaccine.

This sequence joins TRBV4-3 and TRBJ2-1; perhaps TRBD2 as D (6 bases). Deletions cut 8 bases from V and 0 bases from J, with 11 bases between. There are 14 residues in the CDR3. The germline V gene encodes CDR1 LGHNA and CDR2 YSLEER. CDR3 in amino acids: CASSRDSSYNEQFF. The CDR3 nucleotides read TGCGCCAGCTCCCGGGACTCCTCCTACAATGAGCAGTTCTTC.

This clonotype occurred a few times. This chain links TRBV12-3 or TRBV12-4 with TRBJ1-1; D is perhaps TRBD1 (6 bases). This CDR3 is built from 14 residues. Trimming took off 5 bases at V and 7 bases at J, with 17 bases between the two ends. CDR3 loop: CASSPSDSFFEAFF. The CDR3 coding sequence is TGTGCCAGCAGTCCTTCGGACAGTTTTTTTGAAGCTTTCTTT.

The table lists this clonotype with a few counts. The chain combines TRBV7-9 with TRBJ1-6, with D uncertain. Germline V gene data show CDR1 as SEHNR and CDR2 as FQNEAQ (reference sequence). V was shortened by 3 bases and J by 0 bases, with 6 bases between the two germline ends. The CDR3 is made up of 15 amino acids. The CDR3 DNA sequence: TGTGCCAGCAGCTTCTATCTCTCCTATAATTCACCCCTCCACTTT. Its translation is CASSFYLSYNSPLHF.

The V and J genes are TRBV5-4 and TRBJ1-3, with 7 nucleotides matching TRBD1. This CDR3 has 15 residues. The germline CDR1 and CDR2 sequences are SGHNT and YYREEE (reference sequence). V lost 3 bases to trimming and J lost 4 bases; unmatched junction nucleotides: 7. In DNA form, the CDR3 reads TGTGCCAGCAGCTCGCGACAGGGAGAAGGAAACACCATATATTTT. Translating gives CASSSRQGEGNTIYF.

The chain couples TRBV7-2 to TRBJ1-2; D not certain. Per germline, CDR1 SGHTA and CDR2 FQGNSA. V lost 1 base and J 5 bases, leaving 17 bases between the germline ends. This CDR3 comprises 16 residues. CDR3 coding DNA: TGTGCCAGCAGCTTAGAAAAGGGCTCGGGGATTTATGGCTACACCTTC. Translating gives CASSLEKGSGIYGYTF.

This chain uses TRBV11-3 with TRBJ2-1, with D perhaps matching TRBD2 (6 bases). Germline CDR1 is SGHNT and CDR2 is YENEEA. CDR3 length equals 14 residues. Trimming took off 5 bases at V and 2 bases at J, with 10 bases between the two ends. The CDR3 bases are TGTGCCAGCAGCCCCGGGGAGGCCTACAATGAGCAGTTCTTC. Its protein is CASSPGEAYNEQFF.

This clonotype came up a few times. The chain is built from TRBV27 and TRBJ1-2; 9 bases align to TRBD1. The CDR3 extends over 14 amino acids. V shed 5 bases, J shed 8 bases, and the junction held 9 bases outside the gene matches. Germline CDR1 reads MNHEY; CDR2 reads SMNVEV (reference sequence). The CDR3 sequence: CASSRQGGYEGYTF. The DNA for the CDR3 is TGTGCCAGCAGTAGACAGGGGGGATACGAAGGCTACACCTTC.

The chain links TRBV7-9 to TRBJ2-5; D may be TRBD2 (6 bases). Germline V gives CDR1 SEHNR, CDR2 FQNEAQ (reference sequence). With 2 bases removed from V and 4 bases from J, the gap between germline ends came to 11 bases. The CDR3 consists of 14 residues. CDR3 in amino acids: CASSLRGGRETQYF. In DNA form, the CDR3 reads TGTGCCAGCAGCTTACGTGGGGGGAGAGAGACCCAGTACTTC.

A few counts support this clonotype. The V call is TRBV27, the J call TRBJ1-1; D possibly corresponds to TRBD1 (5 bases). Trimming pared 5 bases from V and 8 bases from J, leaving 18 bases between. CDR1 is MNHEY and CDR2 is SMNVEV in the germline V gene (reference sequence). The CDR3 is 14 residues long. The CDR3 is CASSPQGGEVEAFF. CDR3 nucleotide sequence: TGTGCCAGCAGTCCTCAGGGCGGGGAGGTGGAAGCTTTCTTT.

The chain employs TRBV15 and TRBJ1-5; D is undetermined. Trimming removed 7 bases at V and 6 bases at J, with 10 bases between. Germline CDR1 and CDR2: LNHNV and YYDKDF (reference sequence). The CDR3 has 12 amino acids. CDR3 region: CATTIGIQPQHF. Written as DNA, the CDR3 is TGTGCCACCACCATAGGGATTCAGCCCCAGCATTTT.

The chain links TRBV7-2 to TRBJ2-1; 8 bases map to TRBD2. From germline, CDR1 is SGHTA and CDR2 FQGNSA. The ends lost 5 bases at V and 3 bases at J; junction bases unmatched: 6. The CDR3 extends over 15 amino acids. CDR3 DNA sequence: TGTGCCAGCAGCCCGAGCGGGGGTGACTACAATGAGCAGTTCTTC. Translating gives CASSPSGGDYNEQFF.

This CDR3 is CSVEVRRGDYTF. The CDR3 nucleotides read TGCAGCGTTGAAGTTAGGCGCGGAGACTACACCTTC. This chain links TRBV29-1 with TRBJ1-2; D gene uncertain. There are 12 residues in the CDR3. The germline V gene has CDR1 SQVTM and CDR2 ANQGSEA. The V and J ends lost 1 base and 10 bases respectively, with 13 bases between them.

This clonotype was observed a handful of times. The chain recombines TRBV4-3 with TRBJ1-1, with a possible D match to TRBD1 (5 bases). This CDR3 comprises 16 residues. Per germline, CDR1 LGHNA and CDR2 YSLEER. V gave up 0 bases and J gave up 11 bases, with 22 bases separating them. The DNA for the CDR3 is TGCGCCAGCAGCCAAGAGGAACGGGACTACCGTGCTGGGGCTTTCTTT. Translating it yields CASSQEERDYRAGAFF.

This clonotype turned up a few times. The chain joins TRBV19 to TRBJ1-6; 8 positions agree with TRBD1. The CDR3 loop spans 15 amino acids. Germline CDR1 reads LNHDA; CDR2 reads SQIVND (reference sequence). V lost 7 bases to trimming and J lost 15 bases; unmatched junction nucleotides: 17. The CDR3 is CASTTEAGQGALLHF. For the CDR3, the DNA is TGTGCCAGTACCACGGAGGCTGGACAGGGAGCTCTCCTCCACTTT.

A few counts support this clonotype. This chain links TRBV29-1 with TRBJ2-3; D gene ambiguous. Trimming left V 4 bases short and J 0 bases short, with 5 bases between. The CDR3 runs 12 residues. Germline lookup yields CDR1 SQVTM and CDR2 ANQGSEA. CDR3 loop: CSVAGSTDTQYF. The DNA of the CDR3 is TGCAGCGTTGCCGGGAGCACAGATACGCAGTATTTT.

This clonotype was seen a handful of times. V usage is TRBV5-5 and J usage is TRBJ2-3; possible D gene TRBD1, 8 bases. From germline, CDR1 is SGHKS and CDR2 YYEKEE (reference sequence). The CDR3 sequence is 17 residues long. The V end lost 0 bases, the J end lost 5 bases, and 19 bases lay between the germline ends. CDR3 in DNA: TGTGCCAGCAGCTTGGAAATAGGACAGGGAGGGGAAGATACGCAGTATTTT. Protein product: CASSLEIGQGGEDTQYF. The whole variable domain, remainder taken from reference TRBV5-5 and TRBJ2-3, is DAGVTQSPTHLIKTRGQQVTLRCSPISGHKSVSWYQQVLGQGPQFIFQYYEKEERGRGNFPDRFSARQFPNYSSELNVNALLLGDSALYLCASSLEIGQGGEDTQYFGPGTRLTVL.

This clonotype was counted a few times. This chain links TRBV20-1 with TRBJ1-3; the match to TRBD1 covers 10 bases. Germline assignment: CDR1 DFQATT and CDR2 SNEGSKA (reference sequence). This CDR3 is 14 amino acids long. Trimming removed 4 bases from V and 7 bases from J; junction bases left unmatched: 7. The CDR3, as DNA: TGCAGTGCTATTAGCCCGGACAGGGGGAACACCATATATTTT. Translation gives CSAISPDRGNTIYF.

This clonotype was recorded a few times. The rearrangement joins TRBV7-9 to TRBJ2-3; D unresolved. There are 13 residues in the CDR3. The germline V gene encodes CDR1 SEHNR and CDR2 FQNEAQ (reference sequence). The V gene lost 6 bases and the J gene lost 2 bases, with 9 bases spanning the gap. CDR3 sequence: CASRSRVTDTQYF. The CDR3 DNA reads as TGTGCCAGCAGGTCACGGGTCACAGATACGCAGTATTTT.

CDR3 residues: CASSFDTEHEKLFF. In nucleotides, the CDR3 is TGTGCCAGCAGCTTCGACACGGAGCACGAAAAACTGTTTTTT. The chain has TRBV7-9 and TRBJ1-4, with no clear D. V gave up 3 bases and J gave up 8 bases, with 13 bases separating them. The CDR3 contains 14 residues. CDR1 is SEHNR and CDR2 is FQNEAQ in the germline V gene (reference sequence).

This clonotype appeared a few times. This chain joins TRBV2 and TRBJ1-2; D is unresolved. Germline V gene sequence: CDR1 SNHLY, CDR2 FYNNEI. The CDR3 is 12 amino acids. Trimming stripped 6 bases from V and 8 bases from J, with 13 bases between. The CDR3 DNA follows: TGTGCCAGCAGCCCTGGCCCGGTGGGCTACACCTTC. It codes for CASSPGPVGYTF.

This clonotype was seen a few times. The gene calls are TRBV5-6 and TRBJ2-7; 7 bases are shared with TRBD1. The CDR3 has 12 amino acids. V lost 5 bases to trimming and J lost 1 base; unmatched junction nucleotides: 0. Germline lookup yields CDR1 SGHDT and CDR2 YYEEEE. The CDR3 spells CASRGQSYEQYV. CDR3 sequence (DNA): TGTGCCAGCAGGGGACAGTCCTACGAGCAGTACGTC.